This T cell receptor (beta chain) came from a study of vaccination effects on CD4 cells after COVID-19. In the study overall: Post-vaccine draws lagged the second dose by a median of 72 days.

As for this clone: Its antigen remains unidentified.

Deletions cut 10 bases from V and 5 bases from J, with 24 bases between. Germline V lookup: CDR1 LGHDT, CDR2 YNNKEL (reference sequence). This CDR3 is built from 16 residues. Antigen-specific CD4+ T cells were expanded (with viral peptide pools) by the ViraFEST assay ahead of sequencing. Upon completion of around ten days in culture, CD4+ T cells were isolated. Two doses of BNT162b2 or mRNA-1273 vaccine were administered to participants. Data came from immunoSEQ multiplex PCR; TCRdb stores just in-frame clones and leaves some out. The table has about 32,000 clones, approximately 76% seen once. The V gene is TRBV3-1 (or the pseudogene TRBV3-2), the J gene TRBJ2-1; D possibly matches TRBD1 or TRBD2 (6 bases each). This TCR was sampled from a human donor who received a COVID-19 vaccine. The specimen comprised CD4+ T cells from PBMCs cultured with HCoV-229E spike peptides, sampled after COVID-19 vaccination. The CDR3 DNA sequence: TGTGCCACCCAATGGGGGCGGCGGGACACGAACAATGAGCAGTTCTTC. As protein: CATQWGRRDTNNEQFF.